The 9 T cell receptor beta chains in this list originate from one sample, sequenced in a study of T cells after yellow fever vaccination. From the 5' RACE reads, TCRdb called clonotypes with MiXCR, one entry per CDR3 protein. The sample includes 300,000 to 350,000 distinct CDR3 sequences, under 5% of them seen just once. Sequencing was performed on PBMCs, taken 5 days after the yellow fever booster vaccination. The receptor set was obtained from a man aged 18 to 30 who received the YFV17D yellow fever vaccine.

This clonotype was detected many times. V is TRBV6-5 and J is TRBJ1-1; no clear D gene. Germline CDR1 reads MNHEY; CDR2 reads SVGAGI. The CDR3 is 13 residues long. The germline V and J ends were trimmed by 0 bases and 5 bases, with 7 bases remaining between them. The CDR3 is CASSYSRGTEAFF. The CDR3 region has the DNA TGTGCCAGCAGTTACTCGCGGGGAACTGAAGCTTTCTTT.

The gene calls are TRBV7-9 and TRBJ1-1, with D hard to call. The CDR3 contains 14 residues. CDR1 is SEHNR, CDR2 FQNEAQ, per germline (reference sequence). Trimming shortened V by 8 bases and J by 5 bases, and 18 bases separated the two germline ends. This CDR3 reads CASGKSGSWTEAFF. In DNA form, the CDR3 reads TGTGCCAGCGGCAAAAGTGGGTCGTGGACTGAAGCTTTCTTT.

This clonotype was counted only a few times. The rearrangement uses TRBV7-2 and TRBJ2-5; 10 nucleotides align to TRBD2. V gave up 5 bases and J gave up 2 bases; unmatched junction bases: 8. The length of the CDR3 is 16 residues. The germline V gene encodes CDR1 SGHTA and CDR2 FQGNSA. In DNA, the CDR3 is TGTGCCAGCAGCACCTTAGCGGGGGGAGCTCAAGAGACCCAGTACTTC. Amino acids: CASSTLAGGAQETQYF. Variable domain in full (rest from reference TRBV7-2 and TRBJ2-5): GAGVSQSPSNKVTEKGKDVELRCDPISGHTALYWYRQSLGQGLEFLIYFQGNSAPDKSGLPSDRFSAERTGGSVSTLTIQRTQQEDSAVYLCASSTLAGGAQETQYFGPGTRLLVL.

The genes are TRBV7-2 and TRBJ1-3; D not resolved. This CDR3 is 14 amino acids long. V lost 5 bases and J 1 base, leaving 9 bases between the germline ends. The germline gives CDR1 SGHTA, CDR2 FQGNSA. Written as DNA, the CDR3 is TGTGCCAGCAGCCCCTATGGGTCTGGAAACACCATATATTTT. Protein: CASSPYGSGNTIYF.

The chain couples TRBV5-5 to TRBJ1-1; D call uncertain. Germline V CDR1 and CDR2: SGHKS, YYEKEE (reference sequence). Trimming pared 0 bases from V and 8 bases from J, leaving 8 bases between. The CDR3 loop spans 12 amino acids. CDR3 protein: CASSLASSEAFF. In nucleotides, the CDR3 is TGTGCCAGCAGCTTGGCGTCATCCGAAGCTTTCTTT. Supplemented by reference TRBV5-5 and TRBJ1-1, the full variable domain reads DAGVTQSPTHLIKTRGQQVTLRCSPISGHKSVSWYQQVLGQGPQFIFQYYEKEERGRGNFPDRFSARQFPNYSSELNVNALLLGDSALYLCASSLASSEAFFGQGTRLTVV.

This clonotype was counted ten times or more. The V gene is TRBV5-1, the J gene TRBJ2-2; D gene unclear. There are 12 residues in the CDR3. V lost 3 bases to trimming and J lost 5 bases, with 5 bases between them. Germline CDR1 reads SGHRS; CDR2 reads YFSETQ. CDR3 sequence: CASSSVTGELFF. The CDR3 coding sequence is TGCGCCAGCAGCTCGGTAACCGGGGAGCTGTTTTTT.

This clonotype was counted at least ten times. This chain uses TRBV6-5 with TRBJ1-2; maybe TRBD1 (6 bases). The CDR3 covers 13 residues. V was pared by 6 bases and J by 4 bases, with 12 bases between. Germline V CDR1 and CDR2: MNHEY, SVGAGI. The CDR3 nucleotides are TGTGCCAGCAGCCCCGGACAGTTCTATGGCTACACCTTC. This encodes CASSPGQFYGYTF.

This clonotype was observed many times. The chain carries TRBV5-1 and TRBJ1-2; 7 nucleotides agree with TRBD1. Germline V gene sequence: CDR1 SGHRS, CDR2 YFSETQ. This CDR3 spans 13 amino acids. The V gene end was trimmed by 3 bases and the J gene end by 6 bases; junction bases not matched to a gene: 5. Here the CDR3 DNA reads TGCGCCAGCAGCTCTGGACAGGTGGATGGCTACACCTTC. It translates to CASSSGQVDGYTF.

This clonotype occurred many times. The chain couples TRBV5-1 to TRBJ1-1; D not certain. Per germline, CDR1 SGHRS and CDR2 YFSETQ. The CDR3 contains 14 residues. V was cut by 0 bases and J by 0 bases, with 6 bases left in between. CDR3: CASSLERMNTEAFF. The CDR3, as DNA: TGCGCCAGCAGCTTGGAGAGGATGAACACTGAAGCTTTCTTT.